The 15 T cell receptor beta chains listed next were all sequenced from one sample in a study of graft-versus-host responses after intestinal transplantation. No antigens are known for them. Sequencing was performed with immunoSEQ multiplex PCR; in TCRdb, only in-frame clones are kept and a portion is missing. The table includes roughly 110,000 clones, roughly 87% detected once. The material sequenced was unstimulated CD4+ T cells sorted from spleen or lymph node cells, taken before transplant. These receptor sequences come from a human donor who was the organ donor for an intestinal transplant.

This clone was recorded only once. This chain uses TRBV7-2 with TRBJ2-7; D remains unclear. V lost 3 bases, J lost 4 bases, and 7 bases lay in between. The CDR3 runs to 12 residues. Per germline, CDR1 SGHTA and CDR2 FQGNSA. The CDR3 reads CASSFEWYEQYF. The CDR3 DNA reads TGTGCCAGCAGCTTCGAGTGGTACGAGCAGTACTTC.

This clone came up a few times. The chain uses TRBV6-5 and TRBJ1-4; D is undetermined. This CDR3 comprises 15 residues. Looked up from germline, CDR1 is MNHEY and CDR2 is SVGAGI. The ends were cut back, 2 bases at V and 7 bases at J, with 14 bases in the middle. This chain's CDR3 is CASSYEAGGGEKLFF. The CDR3 region has the DNA TGTGCCAGCAGTTACGAGGCTGGCGGAGGTGAAAAACTGTTTTTT.

The rearrangement uses TRBV5-1 and TRBJ2-7; 7 bases agree with TRBD1. CDR1 is SGHRS and CDR2 is YFSETQ in the germline V gene. After removal of 4 bases from V and 4 bases from J, the junction contained 5 bases not matched to a gene. CDR3 length: 13 amino acids. CDR3 in DNA: TGCGCCAGCAGCATCGGGACAGTTTACGAGCAGTACTTC. Protein: CASSIGTVYEQYF.

This CDR3 is CASSPLAGGVSGANVLTF. In DNA, the CDR3 is TGTGCCAGCTCACCCTTGGCAGGGGGCGTCTCTGGGGCCAACGTCCTGACTTTC. The chain carries TRBV18 and TRBJ2-6; TRBD1 aligns across 8 bases. Trimming at V came to 3 bases and at J to 0 bases, leaving 7 bases not matched to a gene. From germline, CDR1 is KGHSH and CDR2 LQKENI. The length of the CDR3 is 18 residues.

The chain uses TRBV5-4 and TRBJ2-7, with D maybe TRBD1 (5 bases). The CDR3 loop spans 19 amino acids. V shed 4 bases and J shed 0 bases, with 26 bases lying between them. CDR1 SGHNT and CDR2 YYREEE come from the germline V gene (reference sequence). CDR3 amino acids: CASSGRVRVGEARSYEQYF. Written as DNA, the CDR3 is TGTGCCAGCAGCGGTCGTGTCAGGGTGGGTGAAGCTCGCTCCTACGAGCAGTACTTC.

This chain uses TRBV5-4 with TRBJ1-1, with D perhaps matching TRBD1 (6 bases). Trimming shortened V by 3 bases and J by 5 bases, and 8 bases separated the two germline ends. The length of the CDR3 is 12 residues. In germline, CDR1 is SGHNT, CDR2 YYREEE (reference sequence). CDR3 DNA sequence: TGTGCCAGCAGCTCAGGGGTGACTGAAGCTTTCTTT. Protein product: CASSSGVTEAFF.

The V call is TRBV21-1, the J call TRBJ2-7; the table's D call TRBD2 went unverified against the DNA. TRBV21-1 is shown as a pseudogene. This CDR3 has 17 amino acids. CDR3 sequence: CAKRSRGLAGGMYEQYF. CDR3 DNA: TGTGCTAAACGATCCCGTGGGCTAGCGGGAGGGATGTACGAGCAGTACTTC.

V is TRBV6-1 and J is TRBJ2-2; 10 bases match TRBD1. Germline values: CDR1 MNHNS, CDR2 SASEGT. The CDR3 contains 15 residues. Trimming at V came to 0 bases and at J to 6 bases, leaving 1 base not matched to a gene. CDR3 bases: TGTGCCAGCAGTGAAGCTGGACAGGGGGCCGGGGAGCTGTTTTTT. This codes for CASSEAGQGAGELFF.

This clone appeared a single time. This rearrangement joins TRBV6-1 to TRBJ2-7; tentatively, D is TRBD1 (5 bases). Germline-derived CDR1 and CDR2 are MNHNS and SASEGT. The CDR3 spans 13 residues. Trimming took 5 bases from V and 7 from J, leaving 15 bases between them. The CDR3 protein is CASSTPPTGEQYF. As DNA, the CDR3 is TGTGCCAGCAGTACTCCACCCACAGGAGAGCAGTACTTC.

The rearrangement joins TRBV27 to TRBJ2-1; 11 nucleotides agree with TRBD2. This CDR3 has 16 residues. Per the germline V gene, CDR1 is MNHEY and CDR2 is SMNVEV (reference sequence). V was clipped by 1 base and J by 6 bases; unmatched bases: 5. The CDR3 sequence: CASSLYTSGRVNEQFF. The DNA of the CDR3 is TGTGCCAGCAGTTTATATACTAGCGGGAGAGTCAATGAGCAGTTCTTC.

This chain uses TRBV10-1 with TRBJ2-5, with TRBD1 matching 9 bases. This CDR3 is 16 amino acids long. The trim removed 5 bases at V and 2 bases at J, leaving 9 bases unmatched. Germline V lookup: CDR1 WNHNN, CDR2 SYGVQD (reference sequence). CDR3 in DNA: TGCGCCAGCAGTCTGGGACAGGGAAGGGGACAAGAGACCCAGTACTTC. This sequence encodes CASSLGQGRGQETQYF.

The chain has TRBV15 and TRBJ2-3; 7 bases match TRBD2. The CDR3 extends over 16 amino acids. CDR1 and CDR2 from the germline V gene are LNHNV and YYDKDF (reference sequence). Unmatched junction bases numbered 8, after V lost 3 bases and J lost 2 bases. The CDR3 DNA follows: TGTGCCACCAGCAGCGGGACTACCTATCCCACAGATACGCAGTATTTT. Translated: CATSSGTTYPTDTQYF.

V gene TRBV6-5 combines with J gene TRBJ1-5, with a tentative D call TRBD1 (6 bases). Germline V gene lookup returns CDR1 MNHEY and CDR2 SVGAGI. CDR3 length: 14 residues. The V gene lost 6 bases and the J gene lost 3 bases, with 12 bases spanning the gap. CDR3 bases: TGTGCCAGCAGGACAGGCAGACACAATCAGCCCCAGCATTTT. Protein product: CASRTGRHNQPQHF.

This chain uses TRBV18 with TRBJ1-1; D possibly corresponds to TRBD1 (5 bases). CDR3 size: 15 residues. V was pared by 3 bases and J by 4 bases, with 15 bases between. CDR1 is KGHSH, CDR2 LQKENI, per germline. The CDR3 region is CASSPWGGGVTEAFF. In DNA form, the CDR3 reads TGTGCCAGCTCACCCTGGGGCGGGGGGGTCACTGAAGCTTTCTTT. The whole variable domain, remainder taken from reference TRBV18 and TRBJ1-1, is NAGVMQNPRHLVRRRGQEARLRCSPMKGHSHVYWYRQLPEEGLKFMVYLQKENIIDESGMPKERFSAEFPKEGPSILRIQQVVRGDSAAYFCASSPWGGGVTEAFFGQGTRLTVV.

The chain combines TRBV10-3 with TRBJ2-7; the match to TRBD1 covers 7 bases. The germline V gene has CDR1 ENHRY and CDR2 SYGVKD. The CDR3 is made up of 13 amino acids. V trimming: 6 bases; J trimming: 3 bases; junction bases outside the gene matches: 5. The chain's CDR3 is CAISPDRDYEQYF. The CDR3 DNA reads as TGTGCCATCAGCCCAGACAGGGACTACGAGCAGTACTTC.